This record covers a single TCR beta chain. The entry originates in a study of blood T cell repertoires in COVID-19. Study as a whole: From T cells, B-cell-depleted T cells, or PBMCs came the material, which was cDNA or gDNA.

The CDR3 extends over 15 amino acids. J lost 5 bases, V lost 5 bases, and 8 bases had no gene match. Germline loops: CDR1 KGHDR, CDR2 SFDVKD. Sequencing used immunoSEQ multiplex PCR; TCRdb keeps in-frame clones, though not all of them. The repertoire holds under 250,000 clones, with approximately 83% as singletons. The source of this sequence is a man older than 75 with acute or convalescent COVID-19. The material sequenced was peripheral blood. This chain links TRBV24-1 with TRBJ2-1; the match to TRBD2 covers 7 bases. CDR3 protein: CATSGGGTENNEQFF. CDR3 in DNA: TGTGCCACCAGTGGGGGGGGGACCGAAAACAATGAGCAGTTCTTC.